The following is a T cell receptor beta chain sequence with its context. This record comes from a study of blood T cell repertoires in COVID-19. Study-wide background: Collection of acute and convalescent COVID-19 samples took place in the United States, Italy and Spain. The cDNA or gDNA used as material had been derived from T cells, B-cell-depleted T cells, or PBMCs.

Unmatched junction bases numbered 6, after V lost 10 bases and J lost 1 base. Germline V gene data show CDR1 as SNHLY and CDR2 as FYNNEI. The CDR3 has 14 amino acids. As processed by the authors: Nucleated cell counts were estimated from reference gene primer amplification. This table comes from immunoSEQ multiplex PCR, and its TCRdb copy is limited to in-frame clones, with some not included. The V and J calls and clone size are taken from that table; D and trimming were inferred from the DNA. The profile shows 100,000 to 150,000 clones, approximately 90% of them singletons. Material for sequencing was peripheral blood. The receptor was derived from a human donor in a cohort sampled during active COVID-19. The J gene is TRBJ2-3, the V gene TRBV2, with 9 bases aligning to TRBD2. CDR3 DNA: TGTGCCATCCAGCGGGGGGCTCGCACAGATACGCAGTATTTT. It translates to CAIQRGARTDTQYF.